What follows describes a single T cell receptor (beta chain). This specimen comes from a study of blood T cell repertoires in COVID-19. All recovered Cohort 3 donors got two negative PCRs, got clearance, or saw symptom resolution. Authors' analysis steps: Nucleated cell number was recorded as an estimate derived from reference gene primer amplification. The assay was immunoSEQ multiplex PCR, and TCRdb's table has in-frame clones only and misses some. The D gene and trimming were derived from the DNA, and the V and J assignments and clone size from that table. The repertoire holds some 380,000 clones, with more than 75% as singletons. Germline V CDR1 and CDR2: MNHNY, SVGAGI (reference sequence). Trimming removed 5 bases at V and 3 bases at J, with 17 bases between. The CDR3 sequence is 17 residues long.

The material sequenced was PBMCs or T cells enriched from blood (not recorded which). The source of this sequence is a man younger than 45 who had recovered from COVID-19. The chain recombines TRBV6-6 with TRBJ2-6, with D tentatively TRBD1 (6 bases). The CDR3: CASSPDRFMGGANVLTF. CDR3 coding DNA: TGTGCCAGCAGTCCCGACAGGTTCATGGGTGGGGCCAACGTCCTGACTTTC.